The TCR beta chain described here comes from a study of identical twins. Unique molecular identifiers were present on the cDNA, and a universal primer site came from template switching. TCRdb re-derived calls from the 5' RACE reads in MiXCR, one entry per CDR3 protein. The profile shows more than 1.5 million distinct CDR3 sequences, 32% of them singletons. CDR1 and CDR2 from the germline V gene are MNHEY and SMNVEV (reference sequence). The V gene end was trimmed by 3 bases and the J gene end by 7 bases; junction bases not matched to a gene: 6. This CDR3 has 14 residues. This clonotype was detected a few times.

What was sequenced was cord blood. The TCR sequence derives from a newborn girl in good health. The gene calls are TRBV27 and TRBJ2-1; 7 positions match TRBD1. The CDR3 loop is CASSFGSRGNEQFF. The CDR3 DNA follows: TGTGCCAGCAGTTTCGGATCCAGGGGGAATGAGCAGTTCTTC.